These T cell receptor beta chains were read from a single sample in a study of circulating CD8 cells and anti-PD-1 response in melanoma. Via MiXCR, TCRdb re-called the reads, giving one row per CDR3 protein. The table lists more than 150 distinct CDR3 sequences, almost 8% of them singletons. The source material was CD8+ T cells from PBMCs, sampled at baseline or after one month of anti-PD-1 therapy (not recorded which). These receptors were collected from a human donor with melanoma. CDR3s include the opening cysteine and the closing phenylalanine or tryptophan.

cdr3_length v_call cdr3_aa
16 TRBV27 CASSLASGTVSSPLHF
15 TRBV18 CASSNRDTSTDTQYF
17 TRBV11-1 CASSFLRQGSMNTEAFF
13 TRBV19 CASSSGGYYEQYF
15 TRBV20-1 CSARDTGELSYEQYF
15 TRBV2 CASMGQGGHNSPLHF
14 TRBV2 CASRADRGPNEQFF
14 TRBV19 CASRLGDGNTEAFF
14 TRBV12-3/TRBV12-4 CASSLSGGVGELFF
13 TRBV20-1 CSADAATNYEQYF
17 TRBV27 CASSPSGGSSYNSPLHF
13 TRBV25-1 CAGGSGNTDTQYF